Listed below are T cell receptor beta chains from one sample, sequenced in a study of T cell repertoires in cytomegalovirus infection. TCRdb fed the reads into MiXCR, producing one record per CDR3 protein. The sample comprises fewer than 700,000 distinct CDR3 sequences, 20% to 25% of which are singletons, and 6.5% to 10% rests with the top ten. The specimen was CD8+ T cells from PBMCs. These receptors all stem from a human donor in good health (CMV status not recorded). Some clones in this sample may be carry-over from other donors' samples. CDR3s include the opening cysteine and the closing phenylalanine or tryptophan. Each record gives: D gene, J gene, V gene, clone size, CDR3 protein, CDR3 DNA. A D gene is named only where the DNA matches it firmly. Size values are once, few and many counts, or a class for expanded clones, and some rows have none.

d_call: NA
j_call: TRBJ2-2
v_call: TRBV29-1
clone_size: NA
cdr3_aa: CSVEQGDTGELFF
cdr3_nt: TGCAGCGTGGAACAGGGTGACACCGGGGAGCTGTTTTTT

d_call: TRBD2
j_call: TRBJ2-1
v_call: TRBV3-1
clone_size: few
cdr3_aa: CASSQDLRLALPEEQFF
cdr3_nt: TGTGCCAGCAGCCAAGATTTGAGACTAGCGCTCCCAGAAGAGCAGTTCTTC

d_call: NA
j_call: TRBJ1-5
v_call: TRBV7-2
clone_size: many
cdr3_aa: CASSLNYWDRDQPQHF
cdr3_nt: TGTGCCAGCAGCTTAAATTATTGGGACCGCGATCAGCCCCAGCATTTT

d_call: NA
j_call: TRBJ2-7
v_call: TRBV2
clone_size: few
cdr3_aa: CASSEPRTDYEQYF
cdr3_nt: TGTGCCAGCAGTGAACCGCGGACTGACTACGAGCAGTACTTC

d_call: TRBD1
j_call: TRBJ1-1
v_call: TRBV2
clone_size: NA
cdr3_aa: CASNRRGQGPEAFF
cdr3_nt: TGTGCCAGCAATAGGAGGGGACAGGGCCCTGAAGCTTTCTTT

d_call: NA
j_call: TRBJ1-1
v_call: TRBV29-1
clone_size: few
cdr3_aa: CSAFQGLTEAFF
cdr3_nt: TGCAGCGCATTCCAGGGACTCACTGAAGCTTTCTTT

d_call: NA
j_call: TRBJ2-5
v_call: TRBV5-8
clone_size: NA
cdr3_aa: CASSFWGSKETQYF
cdr3_nt: TGTGCCAGCAGCTTCTGGGGATCTAAAGAGACCCAGTACTTC

d_call: NA
j_call: TRBJ2-1
v_call: TRBV7-6
clone_size: NA
cdr3_aa: CASSLEKVEQFF
cdr3_nt: TGTGCCAGCAGCCTCGAGAAGGTTGAGCAGTTCTTC

d_call: TRBD1
j_call: TRBJ1-4
v_call: TRBV11-2
clone_size: NA
cdr3_aa: CASSLGQGKLFF
cdr3_nt: TGTGCCAGCAGCTTAGGACAGGGTAAACTGTTTTTT

d_call: NA
j_call: TRBJ2-2
v_call: TRBV4-1
clone_size: many
cdr3_aa: CASSQPNSPGELFF
cdr3_nt: TGCGCCAGCAGCCAACCAAACAGTCCCGGGGAGCTGTTTTTT

d_call: TRBD2
j_call: TRBJ2-2
v_call: TRBV28
clone_size: many
cdr3_aa: CASSLLPGGTGELFF
cdr3_nt: TGTGCCAGCAGTTTGTTACCGGGGGGCACCGGGGAGCTGTTTTTT

d_call: TRBD1
j_call: TRBJ2-7
v_call: TRBV19
clone_size: many
cdr3_aa: CASSIITTGAGRGGSELYEQYF
cdr3_nt: TGTGCCAGTAGTATAATCACGACAGGGGCCGGACGTGGGGGATCCGAACTCTACGAGCAGTACTTC

d_call: NA
j_call: TRBJ1-1
v_call: TRBV19
clone_size: few
cdr3_aa: CASSIGRTSEAFF
cdr3_nt: TGTGCCAGTAGTATTGGGCGTACATCTGAAGCTTTCTTT

d_call: TRBD2
j_call: TRBJ2-2
v_call: TRBV7-9
clone_size: many
cdr3_aa: CASSLDGLASGELFF
cdr3_nt: TGTGCCAGCAGCTTAGACGGACTAGCCTCCGGGGAGCTGTTTTTT

d_call: NA
j_call: TRBJ2-5
v_call: TRBV7-9
clone_size: many
cdr3_aa: CASSSEGDPQYF
cdr3_nt: TGTGCCAGCAGCTCGGAAGGGGACCCCCAGTACTTC

d_call: NA
j_call: TRBJ2-3
v_call: TRBV2
clone_size: NA
cdr3_aa: CASSGGLSGSSTDTQYF
cdr3_nt: TGTGCCAGCAGTGGGGGCCTATCCGGAAGTAGCACAGATACGCAGTATTTT

d_call: TRBD1
j_call: TRBJ2-1
v_call: TRBV4-3
clone_size: few
cdr3_aa: CASSQAERQGPLPNEQFF
cdr3_nt: TGCGCCAGCAGCCAAGCCGAGAGACAGGGGCCCTTACCCAATGAGCAGTTCTTC

d_call: NA
j_call: TRBJ1-2
v_call: TRBV29-1
clone_size: NA
cdr3_aa: CSVHSRGYTF
cdr3_nt: TGCAGCGTCCACAGCCGTGGCTACACCTTC

d_call: TRBD2
j_call: TRBJ2-7
v_call: TRBV4-1
clone_size: NA
cdr3_aa: CASSRIATSGAPYEQYF
cdr3_nt: TGCGCCAGCAGCCGTATTGCCACTAGCGGGGCCCCCTACGAGCAGTACTTC

d_call: NA
j_call: TRBJ2-3
v_call: TRBV28
clone_size: many
cdr3_aa: CASSLERGTDTQYF
cdr3_nt: TGTGCCAGCAGTTTGGAAAGGGGAACAGATACGCAGTATTTT

d_call: NA
j_call: TRBJ1-2
v_call: TRBV5-6
clone_size: NA
cdr3_aa: CASSLSGMNGYTF
cdr3_nt: TGTGCCAGCAGCTTGTCGGGGATGAATGGCTACACCTTC

d_call: NA
j_call: TRBJ2-3
v_call: TRBV28
clone_size: few
cdr3_aa: CASRLGTWDTDTQYF
cdr3_nt: TGTGCCAGCAGGCTTGGGACATGGGACACAGATACGCAGTATTTT

d_call: NA
j_call: TRBJ2-7
v_call: TRBV20-1
clone_size: few
cdr3_aa: CSGVAGAGEQYF
cdr3_nt: TGCAGTGGGGTGGCCGGTGCCGGGGAGCAGTACTTC

d_call: TRBD1
j_call: TRBJ1-6
v_call: TRBV4-3
clone_size: NA
cdr3_aa: CASSPTGQGVDSYNSPLHF
cdr3_nt: TGCGCCAGCAGCCCGACGGGACAGGGAGTAGACTCCTATAATTCACCCCTCCACTTT

d_call: NA
j_call: TRBJ2-7
v_call: TRBV5-4
clone_size: NA
cdr3_aa: CAIRKDRNYEQYF
cdr3_nt: TGTGCCATAAGGAAGGACAGAAACTACGAGCAGTACTTC

d_call: TRBD2
j_call: TRBJ2-1
v_call: TRBV10-3
clone_size: few
cdr3_aa: CAIGVSGGPNNEQFF
cdr3_nt: TGTGCCATTGGAGTTAGCGGGGGGCCAAACAATGAGCAGTTCTTC

d_call: NA
j_call: TRBJ2-1
v_call: TRBV7-2
clone_size: many
cdr3_aa: CASSLNFPYNEQFF
cdr3_nt: TGTGCCAGCAGCTTAAACTTTCCGTACAATGAGCAGTTCTTC

d_call: TRBD2
j_call: TRBJ2-1
v_call: TRBV12-3/TRBV12-4
clone_size: NA
cdr3_aa: CASTPSGGVSYNEQFF
cdr3_nt: TGTGCCAGCACCCCGAGCGGGGGGGTCTCCTACAATGAGCAGTTCTTC

d_call: TRBD1
j_call: TRBJ1-1
v_call: TRBV15
clone_size: NA
cdr3_aa: CATSRVADRGNSEAFF
cdr3_nt: TGTGCCACCAGCAGAGTTGCGGACAGGGGGAATTCTGAAGCTTTCTTT

d_call: NA
j_call: TRBJ2-1
v_call: TRBV5-6
clone_size: NA
cdr3_aa: CASRTTDYNEQFF
cdr3_nt: TGTGCCAGCAGGACGACCGACTACAATGAGCAGTTCTTC

d_call: TRBD2
j_call: TRBJ2-5
v_call: TRBV6-2/TRBV6-3
clone_size: few
cdr3_aa: CASSYGTSGVAETQYF
cdr3_nt: TGTGCCAGCAGTTACGGGACTAGCGGGGTAGCGGAGACCCAGTACTTC

d_call: NA
j_call: TRBJ2-4
v_call: TRBV2
clone_size: NA
cdr3_aa: CASSEPRQAIAKNIQYF
cdr3_nt: TGTGCCAGCAGTGAACCGAGACAGGCTATAGCCAAAAACATTCAGTACTTC

d_call: NA
j_call: TRBJ1-1
v_call: TRBV6-2/TRBV6-3
clone_size: NA
cdr3_aa: CALHQPGQNTEAFF
cdr3_nt: TGTGCCCTTCATCAACCGGGACAGAACACTGAAGCTTTCTTT

d_call: NA
j_call: TRBJ2-1
v_call: TRBV6-6
clone_size: NA
cdr3_aa: CVSSYPPERSDSYNEQFF
cdr3_nt: TGTGTCAGCAGTTACCCGCCGGAGCGTTCCGACTCCTACAATGAGCAGTTCTTC

d_call: TRBD2
j_call: TRBJ2-1
v_call: TRBV20-1
clone_size: few
cdr3_aa: CSASLSGGASEQFF
cdr3_nt: TGCAGTGCTAGCCTTAGCGGGGGGGCCTCTGAGCAGTTCTTC

d_call: NA
j_call: TRBJ2-3
v_call: TRBV7-6
clone_size: NA
cdr3_aa: CASSLDGVYTDTQYF
cdr3_nt: TGTGCCAGCAGCTTAGATGGAGTATACACAGATACGCAGTATTTT

d_call: NA
j_call: TRBJ1-1
v_call: TRBV4-1
clone_size: NA
cdr3_aa: CASSQEIPGRTEAFF
cdr3_nt: TGCGCCAGCAGCCAAGAAATCCCAGGGCGCACTGAAGCTTTCTTT

d_call: NA
j_call: TRBJ1-5
v_call: TRBV6-6
clone_size: NA
cdr3_aa: CASSYRGVQPQHF
cdr3_nt: TGTGCCAGCAGTTATCGGGGGGTTCAGCCCCAGCATTTT

d_call: NA
j_call: TRBJ1-1
v_call: TRBV7-2
clone_size: NA
cdr3_aa: CASSLALFGGIYTEAFF
cdr3_nt: TGTGCCAGCAGCTTAGCGTTATTTGGGGGGATATACACTGAAGCTTTCTTT

d_call: TRBD1
j_call: TRBJ1-4
v_call: TRBV12-3/TRBV12-4
clone_size: NA
cdr3_aa: CASSGTGDEKLFF
cdr3_nt: TGTGCCAGCAGCGGGACAGGGGATGAAAAACTGTTTTTT

d_call: NA
j_call: TRBJ1-5
v_call: TRBV5-5
clone_size: few
cdr3_aa: CASSLDTERIQPQHF
cdr3_nt: TGTGCCAGCAGCTTGGACACGGAGAGAATTCAGCCCCAGCATTTT

d_call: NA
j_call: TRBJ1-2
v_call: TRBV20-1
clone_size: NA
cdr3_aa: CSARGESYGYTF
cdr3_nt: TGCAGTGCTAGAGGTGAAAGCTATGGCTACACCTTC

d_call: TRBD1
j_call: TRBJ1-1
v_call: TRBV7-9
clone_size: many
cdr3_aa: CASSIGTGGFTEAFF
cdr3_nt: TGTGCCAGCAGCATCGGGACAGGGGGTTTCACTGAAGCTTTCTTT

d_call: NA
j_call: TRBJ2-1
v_call: TRBV12-5
clone_size: many
cdr3_aa: CASGTRGNRADEQFF
cdr3_nt: TGTGCTAGTGGGACCCGGGGGAACAGGGCGGATGAGCAGTTCTTC

d_call: NA
j_call: TRBJ1-5
v_call: TRBV28
clone_size: NA
cdr3_aa: CASRDPLGYSNQPQHF
cdr3_nt: TGTGCCAGCCGGGACCCATTGGGGTATAGCAATCAGCCCCAGCATTTT

d_call: NA
j_call: TRBJ2-1
v_call: TRBV7-3
clone_size: many
cdr3_aa: CASSLRGGGYRNNEQFF
cdr3_nt: TGTGCCAGCAGCTTAAGGGGAGGGGGCTACCGGAACAATGAGCAGTTCTTC

d_call: TRBD1
j_call: TRBJ1-2
v_call: TRBV7-9
clone_size: many
cdr3_aa: CASSRVGGPSIYGYTF
cdr3_nt: TGTGCCAGCAGCCGGGTAGGGGGCCCCTCTATCTATGGCTACACCTTC

d_call: NA
j_call: TRBJ1-5
v_call: TRBV20-1
clone_size: once
cdr3_aa: CSARWGQDFYSNQPQHF
cdr3_nt: TGCAGTGCTAGATGGGGGCAGGATTTTTATAGCAATCAGCCCCAGCATTTT

d_call: NA
j_call: TRBJ2-3
v_call: TRBV27
clone_size: NA
cdr3_aa: CASSNSPTDTQYF
cdr3_nt: TGTGCCAGCAGTAACTCCCCCACAGATACGCAGTATTTT

d_call: NA
j_call: TRBJ1-5
v_call: TRBV27
clone_size: NA
cdr3_aa: CASSSRTANNQPQHF
cdr3_nt: TGTGCCAGCAGTTCTCGGACGGCCAACAATCAGCCCCAGCATTTT

d_call: NA
j_call: TRBJ1-4
v_call: TRBV20-1
clone_size: few
cdr3_aa: CSAPGGGEKLFF
cdr3_nt: TGCAGTGCTCCCGGCGGGGGAGAAAAACTGTTTTTT

d_call: NA
j_call: TRBJ2-5
v_call: TRBV7-2
clone_size: many
cdr3_aa: CASSLSPGRGETQYF
cdr3_nt: TGTGCCAGCAGCTTAAGTCCAGGGCGAGGGGAGACCCAGTACTTC